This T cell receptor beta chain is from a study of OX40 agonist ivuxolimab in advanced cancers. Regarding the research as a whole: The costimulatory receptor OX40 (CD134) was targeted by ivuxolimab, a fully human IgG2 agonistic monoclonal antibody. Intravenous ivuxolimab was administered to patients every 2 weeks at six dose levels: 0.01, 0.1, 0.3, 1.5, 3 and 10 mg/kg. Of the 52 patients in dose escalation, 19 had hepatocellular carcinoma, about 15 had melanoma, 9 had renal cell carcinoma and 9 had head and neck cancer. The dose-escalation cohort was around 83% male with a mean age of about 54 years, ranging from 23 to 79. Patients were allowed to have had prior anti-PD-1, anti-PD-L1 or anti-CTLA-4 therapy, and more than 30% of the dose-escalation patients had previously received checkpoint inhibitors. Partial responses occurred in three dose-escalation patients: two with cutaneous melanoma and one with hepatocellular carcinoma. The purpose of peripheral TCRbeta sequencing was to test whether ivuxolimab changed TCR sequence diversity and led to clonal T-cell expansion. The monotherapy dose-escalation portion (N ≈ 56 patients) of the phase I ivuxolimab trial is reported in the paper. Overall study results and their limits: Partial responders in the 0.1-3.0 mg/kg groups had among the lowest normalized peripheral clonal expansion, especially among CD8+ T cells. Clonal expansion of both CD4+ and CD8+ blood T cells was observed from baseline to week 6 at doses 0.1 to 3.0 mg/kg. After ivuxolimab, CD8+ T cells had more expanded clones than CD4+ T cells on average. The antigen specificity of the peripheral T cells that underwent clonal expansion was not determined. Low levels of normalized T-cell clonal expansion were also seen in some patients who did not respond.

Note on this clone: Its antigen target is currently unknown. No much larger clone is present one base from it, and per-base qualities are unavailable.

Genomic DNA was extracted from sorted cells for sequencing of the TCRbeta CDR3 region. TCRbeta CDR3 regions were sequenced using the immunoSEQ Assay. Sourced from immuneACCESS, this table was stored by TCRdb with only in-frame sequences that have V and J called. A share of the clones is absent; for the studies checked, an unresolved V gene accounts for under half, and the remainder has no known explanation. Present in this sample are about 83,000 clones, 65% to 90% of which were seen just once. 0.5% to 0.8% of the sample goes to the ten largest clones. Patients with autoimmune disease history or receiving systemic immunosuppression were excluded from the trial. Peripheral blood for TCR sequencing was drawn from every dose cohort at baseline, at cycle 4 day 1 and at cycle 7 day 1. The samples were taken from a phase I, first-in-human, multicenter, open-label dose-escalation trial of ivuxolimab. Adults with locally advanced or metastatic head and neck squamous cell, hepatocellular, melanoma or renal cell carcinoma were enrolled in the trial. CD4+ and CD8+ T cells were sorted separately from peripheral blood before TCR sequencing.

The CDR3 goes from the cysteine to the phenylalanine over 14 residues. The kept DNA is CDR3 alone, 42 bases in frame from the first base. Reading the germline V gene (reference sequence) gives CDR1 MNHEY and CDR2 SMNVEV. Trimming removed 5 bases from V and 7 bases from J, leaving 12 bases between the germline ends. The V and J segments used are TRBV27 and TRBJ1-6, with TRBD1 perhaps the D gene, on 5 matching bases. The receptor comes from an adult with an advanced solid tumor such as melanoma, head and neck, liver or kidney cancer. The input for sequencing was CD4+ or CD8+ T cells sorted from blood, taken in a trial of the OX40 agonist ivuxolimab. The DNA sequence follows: TGTGCCAGCAGTAAGGGACGGGGGAATTCACCCCTCCACTTT. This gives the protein CASSKGRGNSPLHF.